The 23 T cell receptor beta chains below come from one sample, sequenced in a study of OX40 agonist ivuxolimab in advanced cancers. Sequenced by immunoSEQ multiplex PCR; TCRdb stores in-frame clones only, minus some. The sample lists around 37,000 clones; roughly 81% were seen once. The sequenced sample was CD4+ or CD8+ T cells sorted from blood, obtained in a trial of the OX40 agonist ivuxolimab. The source of these receptors is an adult with an advanced solid tumor such as melanoma, head and neck, liver or kidney cancer.

The genes are TRBV6-6 and TRBJ1-6; D gene ambiguous. Germline V gene lookup returns CDR1 MNHNY and CDR2 SVGAGI (reference sequence). This CDR3 contains 14 residues. Trimming took off 4 bases at V and 3 bases at J, with 7 bases between the two ends. CDR3 DNA sequence: TGTGCCAGCAGTTCCCAAGGCTATAATTCACCCCTCCACTTT. This codes for CASSSQGYNSPLHF.

This chain connects TRBV5-6 to TRBJ2-3, with D possibly being TRBD1 or TRBD2 (5 bases each). V lost 3 bases, J lost 10 bases, and 9 bases lay in between. CDR1 and CDR2 (germline): SGHDT, YYEEEE. This CDR3 has 11 amino acids. CDR3 in amino acids: CASSSGASQYF. The CDR3 DNA is TGTGCCAGCAGCTCCGGGGCGTCGCAGTATTTT.

This chain links TRBV28 with TRBJ1-1, with D possibly matching TRBD1 (6 bases). The ends were cut back, 6 bases at V and 1 base at J, with 9 bases in the middle. Germline V gene data show CDR1 as MDHEN and CDR2 as SYDVKM. The CDR3 totals 13 residues. The DNA for the CDR3 is TGTGCCAGCAGCACACAGGGGAACACTGAAGCTTTCTTT. Encoded protein: CASSTQGNTEAFF.

V usage is TRBV25-1 and J usage is TRBJ2-2; 9 bases align to TRBD1. Trimming cost V 6 bases and J 3 bases; bases outside gene matches: 8. CDR1 is MGHDK, CDR2 SYGVNS, per germline. The CDR3 totals 16 residues. CDR3 nucleotide sequence: TGTGCCAGCAGGAAAACCGGGACAGGGCACACCGGGGAGCTGTTTTTT. Translation: CASRKTGTGHTGELFF.

V and J are TRBV28 and TRBJ1-2, with 9 bases matching TRBD1. Germline-derived CDR1 and CDR2 are MDHEN and SYDVKM. J was trimmed by 8 bases and V by 6 bases; bases with no gene match: 7. The CDR3 contains 13 residues. This chain's CDR3 is CASRLTGGRGYTF. CDR3 DNA sequence: TGTGCCAGCAGGCTTACAGGGGGCCGGGGCTACACCTTC.

The gene calls are TRBV28 and TRBJ1-5; 8 nucleotides agree with TRBD1. The ends lost 1 base at V and 4 bases at J; junction bases unmatched: 6. Germline values: CDR1 MDHEN, CDR2 SYDVKM. The CDR3 contains 16 residues. The CDR3 region is CASSLFWRTGNQPQHF. The CDR3 coding sequence is TGTGCCAGCAGTTTATTCTGGAGGACAGGGAATCAGCCCCAGCATTTT.

The V and J genes are TRBV29-1 and TRBJ2-3; the match to TRBD1 covers 11 bases. V gave up 7 bases and J gave up 5 bases; unmatched junction bases: 5. This CDR3 spans 13 amino acids. Germline V gives CDR1 SQVTM, CDR2 ANQGSEA. The CDR3 nucleotides are TGCAGCGCCGGACAGGGGGCCGGAGATACGCAGTATTTT. Amino acids: CSAGQGAGDTQYF.

This clone was seen a handful of times. The CDR3 nucleotides read TGTGCCAGCAGCAAAGGGGACAATTCCCTGGGCCAGTATTTT. Its translation: CASSKGDNSLGQYF. The rearrangement uses TRBV21-1 and TRBJ2-3; TRBD1, the table's D call, lacks a check against the DNA. TRBV21-1 is described as a pseudogene. The CDR3 consists of 14 residues.

J is TRBJ2-1 and V is TRBV28; D may correspond to TRBD1 or TRBD2 (5 bases each). CDR3 length: 16 amino acids. Trimming left V 5 bases short and J 0 bases short, with 14 bases between. CDR1 MDHEN and CDR2 SYDVKM come from the germline V gene. The CDR3 region is CASSPGTGSSYNEQFF. As DNA, the CDR3 is TGTGCCAGCAGTCCAGGGACGGGAAGCTCCTACAATGAGCAGTTCTTC.

The CDR3 DNA is TGTGCCATCAGTGAGTCTAGGACTAGTCTGGCTGAGCAGTTCTTC. Its protein product is CAISESRTSLAEQFF. This rearrangement joins TRBV10-3 to TRBJ2-1; 7 bases are a match to TRBD2. The CDR3 contains 15 residues. From germline, CDR1 is ENHRY and CDR2 SYGVKD. J was trimmed by 9 bases and V by 0 bases; bases with no gene match: 8.

The chain is built from TRBV28 and TRBJ2-7; 7 bases are shared with TRBD1. V shed 8 bases and J 2 bases; nucleotides not matched to a gene: 12. This CDR3 has 15 residues. CDR1 MDHEN and CDR2 SYDVKM come from the germline V gene. The CDR3 nucleotides are TGTGCCAGCTCTCGAGGGGAGACAGGGACCTACGAGCAGTACTTC. Translation gives CASSRGETGTYEQYF.

This clone was seen once. The rearrangement uses TRBV29-1 and TRBJ2-3, with D tentatively TRBD1 (5 bases). Germline loops: CDR1 SQVTM, CDR2 ANQGSEA. This CDR3 is built from 14 residues. Trimming took 4 bases from V and 1 from J, leaving 12 bases between them. The CDR3 nucleotides are TGCAGCGTTGTCGGCCAGGGCCGCACAGATACGCAGTATTTT. Translating it yields CSVVGQGRTDTQYF.

V usage is TRBV9 and J usage is TRBJ1-5; 10 bases agree with TRBD1. Germline V lookup: CDR1 SGDLS, CDR2 YYNGEE. This CDR3 contains 18 residues. Germline trimming cut 4 bases from V and 2 bases from J; bases unmatched to any gene: 12. CDR3 loop: CASSRTDRGTGGNQPQHF. DNA for the CDR3: TGTGCCAGCAGCCGCACAGACCGGGGGACAGGGGGCAATCAGCCCCAGCATTTT.

The chain recombines TRBV4-2 with TRBJ1-6; D might be TRBD1 (5 bases). Trimming took 1 base from V and 5 from J, leaving 12 bases between them. This CDR3 spans 16 amino acids. From germline, CDR1 is LGHNA and CDR2 YNFKEQ. CDR3 in amino acids: CASSQGTTGDNSPLHF. The CDR3 nucleotides read TGTGCCAGCAGCCAAGGGACCACAGGAGATAATTCACCCCTCCACTTT.

The rearrangement joins TRBV2 to TRBJ1-4; D may be TRBD1 (5 bases). Germline V lookup: CDR1 SNHLY, CDR2 FYNNEI. The CDR3 spans 14 residues. The V end was cut by 1 base, the J end by 7 bases, with 10 bases between. The DNA for the CDR3 is TGTGCCAGCAGTGAAGAGAGAAGGGGTGAAAAACTGTTTTTT. Its translation: CASSEERRGEKLFF.

This rearrangement joins TRBV28 to TRBJ1-1, with 8 bases that match TRBD1. V shed 6 bases and J 4 bases; nucleotides not matched to a gene: 16. The length of the CDR3 is 17 residues. Germline lookup yields CDR1 MDHEN and CDR2 SYDVKM. CDR3 in amino acids: CASSLSGGARKGTEAFF. CDR3 DNA: TGTGCCAGCAGCCTCTCAGGGGGCGCGAGAAAGGGCACTGAAGCTTTCTTT.

The rearrangement links TRBV11-2 to TRBJ2-1; TRBD2 is a possible D gene (6 bases). Germline V gene sequence: CDR1 SGHAT, CDR2 FQNNGV. V lost 4 bases to trimming and J lost 7 bases, with 11 bases between them. The CDR3 extends over 13 amino acids. CDR3 coding DNA: TGTGCCAGCAGCTCTAGCGTAATAAATGAGCAGTTCTTC. Residues: CASSSSVINEQFF.

This chain links TRBV9 with TRBJ2-5, with no clear D. CDR3 length equals 15 residues. Germline V gene data show CDR1 as SGDLS and CDR2 as YYNGEE. V was trimmed by 3 bases and J by 5 bases, leaving 17 bases between them. The CDR3 DNA is TGTGCCAGCAGCGCAACCGGGTCCCCCGGGGAGACCCAGTACTTC. It codes for CASSATGSPGETQYF.

The chain joins TRBV18 to TRBJ2-3; D gene uncertain. The CDR3 contains 12 residues. Germline V gene sequence: CDR1 KGHSH, CDR2 LQKENI. The V gene lost 5 bases and the J gene lost 5 bases, with 8 bases spanning the gap. CDR3 in amino acids: CASSGEGDTQYF. CDR3 DNA sequence: TGTGCCAGCTCAGGGGAAGGAGATACGCAGTATTTT.

This clone was recorded a few times. This sequence joins TRBV28 and TRBJ2-5; 8 bases fit TRBD2. Looked up from germline, CDR1 is MDHEN and CDR2 is SYDVKM. Unmatched junction bases numbered 9, after V lost 6 bases and J lost 0 bases. The CDR3 extends over 16 amino acids. CDR3 sequence: CASSAGGAAYQETQYF. The CDR3 bases are TGTGCCAGCAGCGCCGGGGGGGCAGCGTACCAAGAGACCCAGTACTTC.

The chain joins TRBV15 to TRBJ2-2; 9 nucleotides agree with TRBD2. This CDR3 contains 17 residues. V trimming: 1 base; J trimming: 0 bases; junction bases outside the gene matches: 3. Germline CDR1 and CDR2: LNHNV and YYDKDF (reference sequence). Written as DNA, the CDR3 is TGTGCCACCAGCAGAGGGACTAGCGCTACGAACACCGGGGAGCTGTTTTTT. It codes for CATSRGTSATNTGELFF.

This clone has more than one count but fewer than ten. The gene calls are TRBV5-1 and TRBJ2-1; tentatively, D is TRBD2 (6 bases). The CDR3 spans 13 residues. Trimming left V 4 bases short and J 6 bases short, with 11 bases between. Germline V gives CDR1 SGHRS, CDR2 YFSETQ. The CDR3 DNA is TGCGCCAGCAGCCAGGGACTCGTCAATGAGCAGTTCTTC. It specifies CASSQGLVNEQFF.

This sequence joins TRBV10-1 and TRBJ2-5; TRBD1 matches 8 bases. The CDR3 has 16 residues. From germline, CDR1 is WNHNN and CDR2 SYGVQD (reference sequence). J gave up 3 bases and V 5 bases, and 11 bases lay outside the gene matches. CDR3: CASSHTRGQGEETQYF. CDR3 DNA: TGCGCCAGCAGTCATACCCGAGGACAGGGAGAAGAGACCCAGTACTTC.